The 24 T cell receptor beta chains reported below all come from one sample, sequenced in a study of HIV-infected patients and healthy controls. TCRdb re-called the 5' RACE reads with MiXCR, one entry per CDR3 protein. The sample has tens of thousands of distinct CDR3 sequences, roughly a sixth seen once; the top ten hold under 6.5%. Sequencing was performed on CD4+ T cells from blood. Every receptor here comes from a human donor in good health.

This chain connects TRBV30 to TRBJ1-5, with D tentatively TRBD1 (5 bases). Germline lookup yields CDR1 GTSNPN and CDR2 SVGIG (reference sequence). This CDR3 has 14 residues. Trimming removed 8 bases at V and 6 bases at J, with 20 bases between. CDR3 region: CARAAGTYSQPQHF. The CDR3 DNA sequence: TGTGCCAGGGCTGCCGGGACCTACAGTCAGCCCCAGCATTTT.

This clonotype was observed at least ten times. The V gene is TRBV15, the J gene TRBJ1-1; D uncertain. The CDR3 sequence is 14 residues long. The germline gives CDR1 LNHNV, CDR2 YYDKDF (reference sequence). V was cut by 0 bases and J by 5 bases, with 10 bases left in between. The CDR3 DNA follows: TGTGCCACCAGCAGAGATGTTAGAGAAACTGAAGCTTTCTTT. As protein: CATSRDVRETEAFF.

This clonotype was counted between two and nine times. The V and J genes are TRBV30 and TRBJ2-1, with 9 bases lining up with TRBD2. The germline CDR1 and CDR2 sequences are GTSNPN and SVGIG (reference sequence). J was trimmed by 8 bases and V by 0 bases; bases with no gene match: 5. This CDR3 is 14 amino acids long. The CDR3 reads CAWSVRGGAYEQFF. CDR3 coding DNA: TGTGCCTGGAGTGTTCGCGGGGGGGCTTATGAGCAGTTCTTC.

This clonotype was seen more than once but under ten times. The chain carries TRBV19 and TRBJ2-7, with D possibly matching TRBD2 (6 bases). V lost 8 bases and J 2 bases, leaving 16 bases between the germline ends. Germline CDR1 and CDR2: LNHDA and SQIVND (reference sequence). The CDR3 is 14 residues long. CDR3 in DNA: TGTGCCAGTGCCCAAGCGACTAGTCCCTACGAGCAGTACTTC. Protein sequence: CASAQATSPYEQYF. Full variable domain (missing parts from reference TRBV19 and TRBJ2-7): DGGITQSPKYLFRKEGQNVTLSCEQNLNHDAMYWYRQDPGQGLRLIYYSQIVNDFQKGDIAEGYSVSREKKESFPLTVTSAQKNPTAFYLCASAQATSPYEQYFGPGTRLTVT.

The chain has TRBV6-5 and TRBJ1-4; D is unresolved. Germline V CDR1 and CDR2: MNHEY, SVGAGI. V was cut by 6 bases and J by 8 bases, with 10 bases left in between. This CDR3 spans 12 amino acids. The DNA for the CDR3 is TGTGCCAGCAGACGCCAGAGGGAAAAACTGTTTTTT. Its translation: CASRRQREKLFF.

This clonotype came up a few times. J is TRBJ2-1 and V is TRBV20-1, with TRBD1 as a possible D gene (5 bases). The germline gives CDR1 DFQATT, CDR2 SNEGSKA (reference sequence). V lost 6 bases, J lost 0 bases, and 12 bases lay in between. The CDR3 spans 14 residues. The CDR3 sequence: CSATQGLSYNEQFF. The DNA of the CDR3 is TGCAGTGCAACCCAGGGCCTCTCCTACAATGAGCAGTTCTTC.

The CDR3 reads CASSRAMLRELTGELFF. In nucleotides, the CDR3 is TGTGCCAGTAGTAGGGCCATGTTGAGGGAGCTCACCGGGGAGCTGTTTTTT. V gene TRBV19 combines with J gene TRBJ2-2; TRBD2 is a possible D gene (5 bases). V was pared by 4 bases and J by 4 bases, with 19 bases between. Per germline, CDR1 LNHDA and CDR2 SQIVND (reference sequence). This CDR3 has 17 amino acids. The entire variable domain, with the rest obtained from reference TRBV19 and TRBJ2-2, is as follows: DGGITQSPKYLFRKEGQNVTLSCEQNLNHDAMYWYRQDPGQGLRLIYYSQIVNDFQKGDIAEGYSVSREKKESFPLTVTSAQKNPTAFYLCASSRAMLRELTGELFFGEGSRLTVL.

The sample holds a few counts of this clonotype. The chain is built from TRBV6-2 or TRBV6-3 and TRBJ2-1; D gene unclear. From germline, CDR1 is MNHEY and CDR2 SVGEGT. The CDR3 spans 14 residues. V lost 8 bases, J lost 4 bases, and 15 bases lay in between. Written as DNA, the CDR3 is TGTGCCAGCGACTTTGGCCGAACTTACAATGAGCAGTTCTTC. Translating it yields CASDFGRTYNEQFF.

This clonotype was observed at least ten times. J is TRBJ2-5 and V is TRBV7-2, with D possibly matching TRBD2 (7 bases). The germline gives CDR1 SGHTA, CDR2 FQGNSA. This CDR3 is built from 14 residues. Deletions cut 3 bases from V and 4 bases from J, with 12 bases between. The CDR3 sequence is CASSLAGAVETQYF. The CDR3 DNA reads TGTGCCAGCAGCTTGGCGGGGGCTGTAGAGACCCAGTACTTC.

This rearrangement joins TRBV5-1 to TRBJ2-7, with D possibly matching TRBD1 (6 bases). Germline lookup yields CDR1 SGHRS and CDR2 YFSETQ. Trimming stripped 2 bases from V and 5 bases from J, with 11 bases between. This CDR3 comprises 13 residues. The CDR3, as DNA: TGCGCCAGCAGCTTAGGGGCAGGGGACGAGCAGTACTTC. It encodes CASSLGAGDEQYF.

The CDR3 loop is CASSEAGEFF. Written as DNA, the CDR3 is TGTGCCAGCAGCGAGGCAGGGGAGTTCTTC. This chain uses TRBV11-1 with TRBJ2-1; a possible D gene is TRBD1 (6 bases). The CDR3 is made up of 10 amino acids. Germline V CDR1 and CDR2: SGHAT, FQDESV (reference sequence). The ends were cut back, 5 bases at V and 14 bases at J, with 10 bases in the middle.

The rearrangement links TRBV12-3 or TRBV12-4 to TRBJ2-3; TRBD1 agrees at 9 bases. The CDR3 length is 15 residues. Trimming removed 7 bases from V and 4 bases from J; junction bases left unmatched: 9. CDR3 protein: CASITGDRVADTQYF. DNA of the CDR3: TGTGCCAGCATCACGGGGGACAGGGTGGCAGATACGCAGTATTTT.

This clonotype was recorded at least ten times. The V and J genes are TRBV4-3 and TRBJ1-4; D uncertain. The V gene's germline CDR1 is LGHNA and CDR2 YSLEER. V shed 2 bases and J shed 1 base, with 8 bases lying between them. The CDR3 runs to 15 residues. The CDR3 DNA is TGCGCCAGCAGCCAATTCCTGGTAACTAATGAAAAACTGTTTTTT. Protein sequence: CASSQFLVTNEKLFF.

In this sample, this clonotype turned up many times. CDR3 sequence (DNA): TGTGCCAGCAGTCCCACAGGGAGGGCCGAGTCTTACGAGCAGTACTTC. Amino acid sequence: CASSPTGRAESYEQYF. The chain employs TRBV12-3 or TRBV12-4 and TRBJ2-7; D may be TRBD2 (7 bases). The germline V and J ends were trimmed by 5 bases and 4 bases, with 21 bases remaining between them. This CDR3 region has 16 residues.

This clonotype was seen ten or more times. The chain carries TRBV29-1 and TRBJ2-3, with D possibly being TRBD1 (6 bases). In germline, CDR1 is SQVTM, CDR2 ANQGSEA. CDR3 length: 13 amino acids. Trimming took off 4 bases at V and 3 bases at J, with 11 bases between the two ends. In DNA, the CDR3 is TGCAGCGTTGTGGGGGCGCGGACAGATACGCAGTATTTT. This encodes CSVVGARTDTQYF.

The rearrangement joins TRBV29-1 to TRBJ1-1, with D unclear. In germline, CDR1 is SQVTM, CDR2 ANQGSEA. V dropped 5 bases and J dropped 6 bases, with 25 bases sitting between them. The CDR3 is 16 residues long. The CDR3 region is CSVLSPQVWKGSEAFF. CDR3 DNA sequence: TGCAGCGTTCTGTCCCCCCAGGTGTGGAAGGGCTCTGAAGCTTTCTTT.

This clonotype was counted ten times or more. This chain connects TRBV7-2 to TRBJ1-2; 8 bases match TRBD1. This CDR3 contains 15 residues. With V trimmed by 8 bases and J by 8 bases, 16 bases remained unmatched. Per germline, CDR1 SGHTA and CDR2 FQGNSA. The CDR3 reads CASGNGGAGGRGYTF. Written as DNA, the CDR3 is TGTGCCAGCGGGAACGGGGGGGCAGGGGGCCGAGGCTACACCTTC.

The chain carries TRBV7-2 and TRBJ1-5; possible D gene TRBD1, 5 bases. The CDR3 length is 14 residues. In germline, CDR1 is SGHTA, CDR2 FQGNSA. V shed 3 bases and J shed 8 bases, with 14 bases lying between them. For the CDR3, the DNA is TGTGCCAGCAGCTTTCGACAGCCGGGTGAGCCCCAGCATTTT. Protein product: CASSFRQPGEPQHF.

A few counts support this clonotype. This rearrangement joins TRBV2 to TRBJ1-5; 7 nucleotides match TRBD1. Trimming cost V 6 bases and J 0 bases; bases outside gene matches: 5. Germline-derived CDR1 and CDR2 are SNHLY and FYNNEI. CDR3 length: 15 amino acids. DNA for the CDR3: TGTGCCAGCAGGACTACAGGGGATAGCAATCAGCCCCAGCATTTT. Translation: CASRTTGDSNQPQHF.

This clonotype showed up just a few times. This chain links TRBV30 with TRBJ2-7, with D possibly matching TRBD1 (6 bases). Germline V gene sequence: CDR1 GTSNPN, CDR2 SVGIG (reference sequence). The CDR3 has 12 residues. V was shortened by 5 bases and J by 2 bases, with 10 bases between the two germline ends. CDR3 sequence: CAWGDRTYEQYF. Here the CDR3 DNA reads TGTGCCTGGGGAGACAGGACCTACGAGCAGTACTTC.

In its sample, this clonotype was seen a few times. The chain has TRBV7-8 and TRBJ1-2, with unresolved D. The CDR3 is 17 amino acids. Germline values: CDR1 SGHVS, CDR2 FQNEAQ. The V gene lost 5 bases and the J gene lost 6 bases, with 25 bases spanning the gap. The CDR3 is CASSPTPRPESRHGYTF. For the CDR3, the DNA is TGTGCCAGCAGCCCAACACCCCGACCCGAAAGTCGTCATGGCTACACCTTC.

There are a few counts of this clonotype. The V gene is TRBV4-3, the J gene TRBJ2-3; D ambiguous. The CDR3 is 15 residues long. The ends were cut back, 8 bases at V and 2 bases at J, with 17 bases in the middle. Germline CDR1 is LGHNA and CDR2 is YSLEER. For the CDR3, the DNA is TGCGCCAGCCAGTTAGGGCGACGCGTCACAGATACGCAGTATTTT. It codes for CASQLGRRVTDTQYF.

This clonotype has a handful of counts. The chain combines TRBV7-9 with TRBJ1-4, with D possibly TRBD1 on 6 matching bases. Germline CDR1 reads SEHNR; CDR2 reads FQNEAQ (reference sequence). There are 15 residues in the CDR3. V shed 1 base and J shed 7 bases, with 13 bases lying between them. The CDR3 loop is CASSLEPRGGEKLFF. In DNA form, the CDR3 reads TGTGCCAGCAGCTTAGAACCCAGGGGAGGTGAAAAACTGTTTTTT. The whole variable domain, filled in from reference TRBV7-9 and TRBJ1-4, reads DTGVSQNPRHKITKRGQNVTFRCDPISEHNRLYWYRQTLGQGPEFLTYFQNEAQLEKSRLLSDRFSAERPKGSFSTLEIQRTEQGDSAMYLCASSLEPRGGEKLFFGSGTQLSVL.

This clonotype was seen repeatedly, ten times or more. The J gene is TRBJ1-1, the V gene TRBV30; a weak D match, TRBD1 (5 bases). Deletions cut 2 bases from V and 6 bases from J, with 16 bases between. CDR1 and CDR2 from the germline V gene are GTSNPN and SVGIG (reference sequence). The CDR3 totals 14 residues. The CDR3 spells CAWSTPGGGPEAFF. DNA for the CDR3: TGTGCCTGGAGTACCCCGGGGGGGGGTCCTGAAGCTTTCTTT.